This TCR beta chain was profiled in a study of control samples from healthy donors and cancer patients. Sequencing used immunoSEQ multiplex PCR; TCRdb keeps in-frame clones, though not all of them. The repertoire holds roughly 92,000 clones, with about 88% as singletons. This CDR3 has 13 amino acids. CDR1 and CDR2 from the germline V gene are SGHNT and YENEEA. The V and J ends lost 3 bases and 3 bases respectively, with 8 bases between them. The TCR originated in a woman aged 50 to 60 in good health. Sequenced material: blood. The chain uses TRBV11-3 and TRBJ1-2; tentatively, D is TRBD1 (5 bases). The CDR3 is CASSLDTYYGYTF. The CDR3, as DNA: TGTGCCAGCAGCTTGGACACCTACTATGGCTACACCTTC.